These 24 T cell receptor beta chains originate from one sample sequenced in a study of vaccination and CD4 T cells after COVID-19. Their recognized antigens are unknown. Scientists ran DNA taken from cultured CD4+ T cells through the Oncomine TCR Beta short-read assay for sequencing. TCRdb used MiXCR to reprocess the PCR reads, holding one entry per CDR3 protein. This table holds under 30,000 distinct CDR3 sequences, approximately 40% found once. Time point described: late sampling 161 to 241 days after vaccination in a few convalescent patients. Treatment: approximately 9-day PBMC culture with coronavirus spike peptide pools or control peptides (ViraFEST assay). Sequencing used CD4+ T cells from blood, cultured in vitro, obtained about 7 months after SARS-CoV-2 vaccination. The receptors originated from a human donor who had recovered from COVID-19.

This clonotype occurred once. The rearrangement joins TRBV29-1 to TRBJ2-7; TRBD2 matches 8 bases. The junction had 7 bases not matched to a gene; V was cut back by 6 bases and J by 0 bases. Germline loops: CDR1 SQVTM, CDR2 ANQGSEA. CDR3 length: 14 amino acids. The CDR3 reads CSVYLSGSSYEQYF. DNA of the CDR3: TGCAGCGTATACTTGAGCGGGAGCTCCTACGAGCAGTACTTC.

This sequence joins TRBV11-2 and TRBJ1-2; unclear D gene. This CDR3 is built from 14 residues. V lost 1 base and J lost 4, with 10 bases in between. In germline, CDR1 is SGHAT, CDR2 FQNNGV. The chain's CDR3 is CASSLVQAVYGYTF. The CDR3 DNA reads TGTGCCAGCAGCTTAGTCCAGGCGGTCTATGGCTACACCTTC.

Worth noting for this clonotype: No conserved phenylalanine or tryptophan ends this CDR3, so it is likely a read error. The chain is built from TRBV2 and TRBJ1-2; tentatively, D is TRBD1 (6 bases). CDR1 is SNHLY and CDR2 is FYNNEI in the germline V gene. The CDR3 has 13 residues. V lost 6 bases, J lost 4 bases, and 12 bases lay in between. CDR3 DNA: TGTGCCAGCAGGCTCGGGACACTCTATGGCTACACCCTC. This gives the protein CASRLGTLYGYTL.

The V call is TRBV14, the J call TRBJ2-7; TRBD2 agrees at 10 bases. Germline CDR1 SGHDN, CDR2 FVKESK. This CDR3 has 15 residues. The junction had 5 bases not matched to a gene; V was cut back by 6 bases and J by 0 bases. The CDR3 loop reads CASRSSGRASYEQYF. Written as DNA, the CDR3 is TGTGCCAGCAGAAGCAGCGGGAGGGCCTCCTACGAGCAGTACTTC.

The chain uses TRBV7-3 and TRBJ1-2, with a weak D call TRBD1 (6 bases). Trimming removed 5 bases from V and 7 bases from J, with 20 bases in between. The CDR3 is 15 amino acids. The germline CDR1 and CDR2 sequences are SGHTA and FQGTGA. CDR3: CASSRDSSEGGGYTF. The CDR3 nucleotides are TGTGCCAGCAGCAGAGACAGCTCGGAGGGGGGTGGCTACACCTTC.

This clonotype was observed a few times. The chain uses TRBV28 and TRBJ2-6; 10 nucleotides align to TRBD1. CDR3 length equals 17 residues. Germline values: CDR1 MDHEN, CDR2 SYDVKM. V lost 5 bases and J lost 4; bases outside the gene matches: 8. The DNA of the CDR3 is TGTGCCAGCAGTCCTCGACAGGGGGCGCGGGGGGCCAACGTCCTGACTTTC. Translating gives CASSPRQGARGANVLTF.

The chain carries TRBV20-1 and TRBJ2-1; 7 positions match TRBD2. The CDR3 is made up of 16 amino acids. With V trimmed by 3 bases and J by 9 bases, 17 bases remained unmatched. Looked up from germline, CDR1 is DFQATT and CDR2 is SNEGSKA (reference sequence). CDR3 amino acids: CSASVTGTITSTEQFF. The CDR3 nucleotides are TGCAGTGCTAGTGTAACCGGGACTATAACCTCAACTGAGCAGTTCTTC.

The chain recombines TRBV20-1 with TRBJ2-5; 7 nucleotides line up with TRBD1. The length of the CDR3 is 13 residues. V lost 4 bases and J lost 4; bases outside the gene matches: 6. From germline, CDR1 is DFQATT and CDR2 SNEGSKA (reference sequence). The CDR3 reads CSATDRALETQYF. In DNA form, the CDR3 reads TGCAGTGCTACCGACAGGGCGCTAGAGACCCAGTACTTC.

This chain uses TRBV15 with TRBJ1-2, with 10 bases lining up with TRBD1. Trimming at V came to 4 bases and at J to 7 bases, leaving 6 bases not matched to a gene. The CDR3 extends over 14 amino acids. The germline CDR1 and CDR2 sequences are LNHNV and YYDKDF (reference sequence). This CDR3 is CATSTSDRGVGYTF. In nucleotides, the CDR3 is TGTGCCACCAGCACCTCGGACAGGGGGGTTGGCTACACCTTC.

The rearrangement links TRBV6-2 or TRBV6-3 to TRBJ2-7, with 11 bases lining up with TRBD1. Germline loops: CDR1 MNHEY, CDR2 SVGEGT. V lost 5 bases and J lost 7; bases outside the gene matches: 10. This CDR3 is built from 15 residues. The CDR3 coding sequence is TGTGCCAGCAGTCGTCACCGGGACAGGGGGGGTGAGCAGTACTTC. Protein sequence: CASSRHRDRGGEQYF.

This clonotype was observed a handful of times. The chain links TRBV7-2 to TRBJ2-3; tentatively, D is TRBD1 or TRBD2 (6 bases each). The V gene's germline CDR1 is SGHTA and CDR2 FQGNSA. V was cut by 1 base and J by 3 bases, with 11 bases left in between. This CDR3 region has 15 residues. The CDR3 sequence is CASSLVQGRTDTQYF. DNA of the CDR3: TGTGCCAGCAGCTTAGTGCAGGGGAGGACAGATACGCAGTATTTT.

V usage is TRBV28 and J usage is TRBJ1-5; the D is unclear. The CDR3 runs to 13 residues. The germline gives CDR1 MDHEN, CDR2 SYDVKM. V was cut by 10 bases and J by 3 bases, with 13 bases left in between. The CDR3 DNA sequence: TGTGCCACCCACCCGCTGCTCAATCAGCCCCAGCATTTT. It codes for CATHPLLNQPQHF.

This clonotype came up once. The chain recombines TRBV5-1 with TRBJ2-6; TRBD2 agrees at 7 bases. J gave up 0 bases and V 4 bases, and 7 bases lay outside the gene matches. This CDR3 comprises 17 residues. CDR1 SGHRS and CDR2 YFSETQ come from the germline V gene. The CDR3 nucleotides are TGCGCCAGCAGCCCGGGGGGTGTCAGCTCTGGGGCCAACGTCCTGACTTTC. The encoded protein is CASSPGGVSSGANVLTF. Filled out from reference TRBV5-1 and TRBJ2-6, the complete variable domain reads KAGVTQTPRYLIKTRGQQVTLSCSPISGHRSVSWYQQTPGQGLQFLFEYFSETQRNKGNFPGRFSGRQFSNSRSEMNVSTLELGDSALYLCASSPGGVSSGANVLTFGAGSRLTVL.

This clonotype was counted a few times. The chain carries TRBV5-4 and TRBJ2-5, with 11 positions matching TRBD2. This CDR3 is built from 14 residues. Trimming took 3 bases from V and 4 from J; bases not matched to a gene: 2. The germline gives CDR1 SGHNT, CDR2 YYREEE (reference sequence). In DNA, the CDR3 is TGTGCCAGCAGCTCTAGCGGGAGGAGAGAGACCCAGTACTTC. It is translated as CASSSSGRRETQYF.

The V gene is TRBV20-1, the J gene TRBJ2-5; TRBD2 is a possible D gene (6 bases). The CDR3 spans 13 residues. Germline loops: CDR1 DFQATT, CDR2 SNEGSKA (reference sequence). The V end was cut by 2 bases, the J end by 7 bases, with 14 bases between. CDR3 in amino acids: CSARNGSTGTQYF. Here the CDR3 DNA reads TGCAGTGCTAGAAACGGGAGTACGGGGACCCAGTACTTC.

This clonotype was observed a handful of times. The rearrangement uses TRBV10-3 and TRBJ2-6, with a possible D match to TRBD1 (6 bases). Per germline, CDR1 ENHRY and CDR2 SYGVKD. The CDR3 runs to 15 residues. Trimming left V 5 bases short and J 3 bases short, with 11 bases between. The CDR3 DNA reads as TGTGCCATCAGTAGACAGGTCGGTGGGGCCAACGTCCTGACTTTC. It specifies CAISRQVGGANVLTF.

CDR3 in amino acids: CASSLFRGPSYEQYF. The CDR3 DNA reads as TGTGCCAGCTCACTGTTCAGGGGGCCATCCTACGAGCAGTACTTC. This chain links TRBV18 with TRBJ2-7; 8 nucleotides align to TRBD1. The CDR3 extends over 15 amino acids. Germline V gene sequence: CDR1 KGHSH, CDR2 LQKENI. The V segment lost 4 bases and the J segment 1 base; nucleotides outside the gene matches: 6.

The V and J genes are TRBV27 and TRBJ2-3; D unclear. Trimming took off 1 base at V and 4 bases at J, with 6 bases between the two ends. The length of the CDR3 is 13 residues. The germline CDR1 and CDR2 sequences are MNHEY and SMNVEV (reference sequence). This CDR3 reads CASSLFGADTQYF. CDR3 sequence (DNA): TGTGCCAGCAGTTTATTTGGGGCAGATACGCAGTATTTT.

V usage is TRBV19 and J usage is TRBJ2-7; 12 bases match TRBD2. This CDR3 region has 15 residues. Germline lookup yields CDR1 LNHDA and CDR2 SQIVND (reference sequence). V gave up 1 base and J gave up 4 bases; unmatched junction bases: 2. The CDR3 sequence is CASSIGTSGIYEQYF. Written as DNA, the CDR3 is TGTGCCAGTAGTATAGGGACTAGCGGGATTTACGAGCAGTACTTC.

The V and J genes are TRBV24-1 and TRBJ2-1; TRBD2 might be the D (6 bases). CDR3 size: 15 residues. The germline gives CDR1 KGHDR, CDR2 SFDVKD. Trimming took 7 bases from V and 0 from J, leaving 12 bases between them. CDR3: CATRRPGSSYNEQFF. CDR3 DNA: TGTGCCACCAGACGCCCCGGGAGCTCCTACAATGAGCAGTTCTTC.

The chain combines TRBV5-5 with TRBJ2-6; D tentatively reads TRBD1 or TRBD2 (5 bases each). V shed 2 bases and J shed 0 bases, with 9 bases lying between them. This CDR3 contains 16 residues. Germline loops: CDR1 SGHKS, CDR2 YYEKEE (reference sequence). This chain's CDR3 is CASSLGTSSGANVLTF. The CDR3 coding sequence is TGTGCCAGCAGCTTAGGGACGAGCTCTGGGGCCAACGTCCTGACTTTC. The whole variable domain, filled in from reference TRBV5-5 and TRBJ2-6, reads DAGVTQSPTHLIKTRGQQVTLRCSPISGHKSVSWYQQVLGQGPQFIFQYYEKEERGRGNFPDRFSARQFPNYSSELNVNALLLGDSALYLCASSLGTSSGANVLTFGAGSRLTVL.

This clonotype was seen only once. V is TRBV18 and J is TRBJ1-1; the D is unclear. The CDR3 covers 12 residues. V was pared by 3 bases and J by 8 bases, with 10 bases between. Germline V gives CDR1 KGHSH, CDR2 LQKENI. CDR3: CASSPGRQEAFF. For the CDR3, the DNA is TGTGCCAGCTCACCGGGCAGACAAGAAGCTTTCTTT. Filled out from reference TRBV18 and TRBJ1-1, the complete variable domain reads NAGVMQNPRHLVRRRGQEARLRCSPMKGHSHVYWYRQLPEEGLKFMVYLQKENIIDESGMPKERFSAEFPKEGPSILRIQQVVRGDSAAYFCASSPGRQEAFFGQGTRLTVV.

This rearrangement joins TRBV10-3 to TRBJ2-5, with a possible D match to TRBD1 (6 bases). The germline CDR1 and CDR2 sequences are ENHRY and SYGVKD. V lost 4 bases, J lost 1 base, and 10 bases lay in between. This CDR3 spans 14 amino acids. The CDR3 protein is CAISVVRGQETQYF. The DNA for the CDR3 is TGTGCCATCAGTGTGGTCAGGGGCCAAGAGACCCAGTACTTC.

This chain joins TRBV20-1 and TRBJ2-1; D unresolved. Trimming removed 3 bases from V and 4 bases from J, with 10 bases in between. The CDR3 length is 13 residues. The germline V gene encodes CDR1 DFQATT and CDR2 SNEGSKA (reference sequence). CDR3 protein: CSASGRMYNEQFF. As DNA, the CDR3 is TGCAGTGCTAGTGGTCGGATGTACAATGAGCAGTTCTTC.